This TCR beta chain was profiled in a study of blood T cell repertoires in COVID-19. Across the study: T cells, B-cell-depleted T cells, or PBMCs provided the cDNA or gDNA that served as material.

Per the original methods: Quantification of nucleated cells was approximated via reference gene primer amplification. Produced via immunoSEQ multiplex PCR; TCRdb's table is partial and in-frame only. V and J calls and clone size are copied from that table; D and trimming were computed from the DNA. The table includes about 200,000 clones, more than 85% detected once. With 5 bases clipped from V and 4 bases from J, the junction kept 10 bases outside the gene matches. The germline V gene has CDR1 SGHAT and CDR2 FQNNGV. The CDR3 has 15 amino acids. The V and J genes are TRBV11-2 and TRBJ1-2; 7 nucleotides align to TRBD1. The source material was peripheral blood. This clonotype was obtained from a middle-aged man with acute or convalescent COVID-19. CDR3 sequence reads: CASSKAPGGRYGYTF. The CDR3 coding sequence is TGTGCCAGCAGCAAAGCTCCAGGGGGGCGCTATGGCTACACCTTC. The full variable domain, its missing parts supplied by reference TRBV11-2 and TRBJ1-2, is EAGVAQSPRYKIIEKRQSVAFWCNPISGHATLYWYQQILGQGPKLLIQFQNNGVVDDSQLPKDRFSAERLKGVDSTLKIQPAKLEDSAVYLCASSKAPGGRYGYTFGSGTRLTVV.